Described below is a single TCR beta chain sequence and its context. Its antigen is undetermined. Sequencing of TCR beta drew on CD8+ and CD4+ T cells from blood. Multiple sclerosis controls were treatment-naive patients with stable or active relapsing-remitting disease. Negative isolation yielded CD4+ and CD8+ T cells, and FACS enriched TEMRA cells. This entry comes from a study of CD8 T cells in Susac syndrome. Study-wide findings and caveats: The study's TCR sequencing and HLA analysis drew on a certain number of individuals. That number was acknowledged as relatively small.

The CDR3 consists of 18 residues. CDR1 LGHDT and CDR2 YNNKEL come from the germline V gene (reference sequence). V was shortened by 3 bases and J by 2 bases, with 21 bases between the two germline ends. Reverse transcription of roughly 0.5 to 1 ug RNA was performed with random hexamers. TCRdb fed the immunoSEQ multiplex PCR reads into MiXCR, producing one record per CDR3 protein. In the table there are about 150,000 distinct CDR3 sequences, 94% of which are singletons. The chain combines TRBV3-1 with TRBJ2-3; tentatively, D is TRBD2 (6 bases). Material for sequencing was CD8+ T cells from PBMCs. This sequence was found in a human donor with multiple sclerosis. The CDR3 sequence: CASSHKSSEFWVTDTQYF. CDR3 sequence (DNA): TGTGCCAGCAGCCACAAGTCTAGCGAGTTCTGGGTCACAGATACGCAGTATTTT.